This T cell receptor (beta chain) was recorded in a study of blood T cell repertoires in COVID-19. Clones were sequenced by immunoSEQ multiplex PCR, and TCRdb holds only the in-frame ones, with some missing. The top ten hold roughly 0.7% of the sample, which has 450,000 to 600,000 clones, around 90% seen once. Germline CDR1 is SGHRS and CDR2 is YFSETQ. The V and J ends lost 4 bases and 8 bases, in that order; junction bases with no gene match: 5. CDR3 length equals 13 residues. This clone was observed a few times. Sequenced input: PBMCs or T cells enriched from blood (not recorded which). The receptor was isolated from a woman under 30 who had recovered from COVID-19. This chain uses TRBV5-1 with TRBJ1-4, with 7 bases that match TRBD1. CDR3 in amino acids: CASSPGTAEKLFF. As DNA, the CDR3 is TGCGCCAGCAGCCCTGGGACAGCAGAAAAACTGTTTTTT.